These 6 T cell receptor beta chains came from one sample sequenced in a study of OX40 agonist ivuxolimab in advanced cancers. The repertoire was sequenced with immunoSEQ multiplex PCR; TCRdb's copy has only in-frame clones and lacks some. The data show roughly 47,000 clones, with more than 80% seen just once and approximately 12% held by the top ten. The sample consisted of CD4+ or CD8+ T cells sorted from blood, taken in a trial of the OX40 agonist ivuxolimab. The receptors come from an adult with an advanced solid tumor such as melanoma, head and neck, liver or kidney cancer.

V usage is TRBV11-2 and J usage is TRBJ1-1, with no clear D. CDR3 length: 11 residues. Trimming pared 3 bases from V and 8 bases from J, leaving 7 bases between. Germline V gives CDR1 SGHAT, CDR2 FQNNGV. The CDR3 DNA is TGTGCCAGCAGCTTCGACCCCGAAGCTTTCTTT. Encoded protein: CASSFDPEAFF.

The chain is built from TRBV5-8 and TRBJ2-7, with D perhaps TRBD1 (5 bases). From germline, CDR1 is SGHTS and CDR2 YDEGEE. Trimming removed 7 bases at V and 0 bases at J, with 8 bases between. The CDR3 extends over 12 amino acids. The CDR3 coding sequence is TGTGCCAGCCCTAGGGGCTCCTACGAGCAGTACTTC. Protein product: CASPRGSYEQYF.

This chain links TRBV27 with TRBJ1-2; 7 bases line up with TRBD1. Germline lookup yields CDR1 MNHEY and CDR2 SMNVEV (reference sequence). V trimming: 5 bases; J trimming: 8 bases; junction bases outside the gene matches: 5. The CDR3 contains 12 residues. In DNA, the CDR3 is TGTGCCAGCAGTGAGGACAGGATCGGCTACACCTTC. Translated: CASSEDRIGYTF.

The V call is TRBV6-1, the J call TRBJ1-2; D is uncertain. V gave up 4 bases and J gave up 4 bases, with 16 bases separating them. The germline gives CDR1 MNHNS, CDR2 SASEGT. The CDR3 length is 15 residues. CDR3 loop: CASSGGYTRTYGYTF. In DNA form, the CDR3 reads TGTGCCAGCAGTGGGGGTTACACGAGGACCTATGGCTACACCTTC.

The V and J genes are TRBV6-6 and TRBJ2-6; D unclear. The CDR3 covers 14 residues. Germline-derived CDR1 and CDR2 are MNHNY and SVGAGI (reference sequence). The V gene lost 4 bases and the J gene lost 1 base, with 5 bases spanning the gap. CDR3 loop: CASSSRSGANVLTF. For the CDR3, the DNA is TGTGCCAGCAGTTCCCGGTCTGGGGCCAACGTCCTGACTTTC.

V gene TRBV7-9 combines with J gene TRBJ1-4; D is perhaps TRBD1 (5 bases). CDR3 length: 16 amino acids. From germline, CDR1 is SEHNR and CDR2 FQNEAQ (reference sequence). V was cut by 6 bases and J by 4 bases, with 18 bases left in between. CDR3 sequence: CASSSIAGPLNEKLFF. CDR3 sequence (DNA): TGTGCCAGCAGTTCCATCGCGGGGCCCCTTAATGAAAAACTGTTTTTT.